This T cell receptor (beta chain) was captured by sequencing in a study of T cell responses to AZD1222 COVID-19 vaccine. Broader study findings: A rise in Spike-specific TCR breadth and depth followed two AZD1222 doses. Spike regions recognized by vaccine-associated CD4 TCRs spanned the protein, led by 160-218 and 743-854. Targets within unmutated variant regions were reportedly found for nearly half of spike-specific TCRs.

The analysis combined second doses at about 4 or about 12 weeks. The J segment lost 3 bases and the V segment lost 5 bases, leaving 3 bases of the junction unmatched. The CDR3 consists of 14 residues. From germline, CDR1 is MDHEN and CDR2 SYDVKM. This clone appeared a single time. Its antigen is currently unknown. The method was immunoSEQ multiplex PCR; TCRdb's version includes in-frame clones alone and lacks a portion of them. Found here are about 21,000 clones, approximately 88% of them singletons; the top ten hold about 16%. This chain connects TRBV28 to TRBJ1-2; TRBD1 aligns across 10 bases. This TCR was recovered from an adult who received the AZD1222 COVID-19 vaccine. The sample consisted of peripheral blood, taken 28 days after the second AZD1222 dose. The CDR3 DNA is TGTGCCAGCAGTGCCGGGACAGGGGACTATGGCTACACCTTC. This translates into CASSAGTGDYGYTF.